This T cell receptor (beta chain) stems from a study of beta chain features in type 1 diabetes. Study as a whole: Sorted cells, some 110 million in number, were examined across all samples. Study-wide findings and caveats: Diminished insertions and augmented deletions at VDJ junctions characterized type 1 diabetes patients.

Sorted populations all exceeded 95% purity. The table lists this clone with a few counts. Its specificity is unknown. Expressed TCRB transcripts were sequenced after all isolated RNA was converted to cDNA. Generated by immunoSEQ multiplex PCR, the TCRdb table keeps only in-frame clones and is missing some. The sample carries around 450,000 clones, approximately 10% recorded once. V lost 2 bases to trimming and J lost 6 bases, with 12 bases between them. This CDR3 has 14 residues. From germline, CDR1 is SGHTA and CDR2 FQGNSA. Sequencing was done on a sample of naive CD4+ T cells from blood. The chain has TRBV7-2 and TRBJ2-3, with D tentatively TRBD2 (7 bases). This clonotype was obtained from a woman aged 18-30 years in good health. Written as DNA, the CDR3 is TGTGCCAGCAGCTTAAACGGGGGGCAGGATACGCAGTATTTT. This gives the protein CASSLNGGQDTQYF.